This T cell receptor (beta chain) was captured in a study of CDR3 diversity in severe acne. CDR1 is LNHDA and CDR2 is SQIVND in the germline V gene (reference sequence). There are 17 residues in the CDR3. Trimming stripped 0 bases from V and 2 bases from J, with 14 bases between. TCRdb redid the calling of the PCR reads with MiXCR, one entry per CDR3 protein. The profile shows approximately 79,000 distinct CDR3 sequences, 45% to 50% of them singletons. In its sample, this clonotype was seen many times. Sequenced material: blood. The chain uses TRBV19 and TRBJ1-5; perhaps TRBD1 as D (6 bases). This TCR derives from a male donor in good health, serving as a control. The CDR3 protein is CASSIDWGGAGNQPQHF. In nucleotides, the CDR3 is TGTGCCAGTAGTATAGATTGGGGGGGCGCGGGCAATCAGCCCCAGCATTTT. Using reference TRBV19 and TRBJ1-5 for the parts outside the CDR3, the full variable domain is DGGITQSPKYLFRKEGQNVTLSCEQNLNHDAMYWYRQDPGQGLRLIYYSQIVNDFQKGDIAEGYSVSREKKESFPLTVTSAQKNPTAFYLCASSIDWGGAGNQPQHFGDGTRLSIL.